These T cell receptor beta chains were read from a single sample in a study of post-analysis software for immune sequencing data. TCRdb processed the PCR reads anew with MiXCR; each CDR3 protein has one entry. This repertoire shows over 150,000 distinct CDR3 sequences, 25% to 35% found once; its top ten account for 1.5%. Sequencing was performed on blood. These receptors originate from a girl between 10 and 17 years old with multiple sclerosis. CDR3s include the opening cysteine and the closing phenylalanine or tryptophan. A D gene is named only where the DNA matches it firmly. Size values are once, few and many counts, or a class for expanded clones, and some rows have none.

V gene: TRBV7-8
J gene: TRBJ2-1
clone size: many
D gene: -
CDR3 DNA: TGTGCCAGCAGCTTAGGTTCTGTCTCCTACAATGAGCAGTTCTTC
CDR3 protein: CASSLGSVSYNEQFF

V gene: TRBV5-1
J gene: TRBJ2-7
clone size: few
D gene: -
CDR3 DNA: TGCGCCTGCAAAGGCGTGGGTGGCTACGAGCAGTACTTC
CDR3 protein: CACKGVGGYEQYF

V gene: TRBV27
J gene: TRBJ2-1
clone size: -
D gene: TRBD2
CDR3 DNA: TGTGCCAGCAGTGGCCCGCTAGCGGCGGGCTCCTACAGTGAGCAGTTCTTC
CDR3 protein: CASSGPLAAGSYSEQFF

V gene: TRBV12-3/TRBV12-4
J gene: TRBJ2-1
clone size: many
D gene: TRBD2
CDR3 DNA: TGTGCCAGCAGTTTTGGGTTGGGGACTATCGGGAGGGTTAATGAGCAGTTCTTC
CDR3 protein: CASSFGLGTIGRVNEQFF

V gene: TRBV4-1
J gene: TRBJ1-2
clone size: -
D gene: -
CDR3 DNA: TGCGCCAGCAGCCAAGGGCCCGGGGAATATGGCTACACCTTC
CDR3 protein: CASSQGPGEYGYTF

V gene: TRBV12-3/TRBV12-4
J gene: TRBJ1-2
clone size: many
D gene: -
CDR3 DNA: TGTGCCAGCAGTTTATCGGCCACGACCACCAATGGCTACACCTTC
CDR3 protein: CASSLSATTTNGYTF

V gene: TRBV7-8
J gene: TRBJ2-3
clone size: -
D gene: TRBD1
CDR3 DNA: TGTGCCAGCAGCTTAGCCGGGACAGCTAGCACAGATACGCAGTATTTT
CDR3 protein: CASSLAGTASTDTQYF

V gene: TRBV19
J gene: TRBJ2-1
clone size: -
D gene: TRBD2
CDR3 DNA: TGTGCCAGTAGTACGGGACTAGCGGGAGGTAGCCATGAGCAGTTCTTC
CDR3 protein: CASSTGLAGGSHEQFF

V gene: TRBV10-3
J gene: TRBJ1-6
clone size: -
D gene: TRBD1
CDR3 DNA: TGTGCCATCAGTGAGTCCCAACCTGACAGGGATAATTCACCCCTCCACTTT
CDR3 protein: CAISESQPDRDNSPLHF

V gene: TRBV4-1
J gene: TRBJ1-2
clone size: many
D gene: TRBD1
CDR3 DNA: TGCGCCAGCAGCCAAGAAGAAGGCAGGGGGCTATGGGGCTACACCTTC
CDR3 protein: CASSQEEGRGLWGYTF

V gene: TRBV5-1
J gene: TRBJ1-4
clone size: -
D gene: TRBD1
CDR3 DNA: TGCGCCAGCAGCCCGGACAGGGGGCGAGAAAAACGGTTTTTT
CDR3 protein: CASSPDRGREKRFF

V gene: TRBV27
J gene: TRBJ1-3
clone size: -
D gene: TRBD1
CDR3 DNA: TGTGCCAGCAGTGAAGCCCCAGGGGGCTCTGGAAACACCATATATTTT
CDR3 protein: CASSEAPGGSGNTIYF

V gene: TRBV7-2
J gene: TRBJ2-4
clone size: -
D gene: -
CDR3 DNA: TGTGCCAGCAGCTTAGTCGGGGTGGAGGGAAACATTCAGTACTTC
CDR3 protein: CASSLVGVEGNIQYF

V gene: TRBV20-1
J gene: TRBJ1-5
clone size: many
D gene: -
CDR3 DNA: TGCAGTGCTACCAACCGGGAATCCAATCAGCCCCAGCATTTT
CDR3 protein: CSATNRESNQPQHF

V gene: TRBV6-1
J gene: TRBJ2-2
clone size: -
D gene: -
CDR3 DNA: TGTGCCAGCATACCAGGGACGAACACCGGGGAGCTGTTTTTT
CDR3 protein: CASIPGTNTGELFF

V gene: TRBV4-1
J gene: TRBJ1-4
clone size: -
D gene: -
CDR3 DNA: TGCGCCAGCAGCCAAGATAGGAGCGTTCGCAGTGAAAAACTGTTTTTT
CDR3 protein: CASSQDRSVRSEKLFF

V gene: TRBV3-1
J gene: TRBJ2-5
clone size: -
D gene: -
CDR3 DNA: TGTGCCAGCAGCCAAGATGCTCAACCTCGGTACTTC
CDR3 protein: CASSQDAQPRYF

V gene: TRBV12-3/TRBV12-4
J gene: TRBJ1-2
clone size: -
D gene: -
CDR3 DNA: TGTGCCAGCAGTTTAGGGGGGGGCTATGGCTACACCTTC
CDR3 protein: CASSLGGGYGYTF

V gene: TRBV5-1
J gene: TRBJ2-3
clone size: many
D gene: -
CDR3 DNA: TGCGCCAGCAGCCAGGACTGGAATACGCAGTATTTT
CDR3 protein: CASSQDWNTQYF

V gene: TRBV7-9
J gene: TRBJ2-4
clone size: few
D gene: -
CDR3 DNA: TGTGCCAGCGGGGATGGGGGAGAGAACATTCAGTACTTC
CDR3 protein: CASGDGGENIQYF

V gene: TRBV24-1
J gene: TRBJ2-1
clone size: -
D gene: -
CDR3 DNA: TGTGCCACCAGTGCCCCAACCTCCTACAATGAGCAGTTCTTC
CDR3 protein: CATSAPTSYNEQFF

V gene: TRBV7-9
J gene: TRBJ2-5
clone size: many
D gene: -
CDR3 DNA: TGTGCCAGCAGCTGGCTCGGGGAAGGCCAAGAGACCCAGTACTTC
CDR3 protein: CASSWLGEGQETQYF

V gene: TRBV7-9
J gene: TRBJ1-1
clone size: -
D gene: -
CDR3 DNA: TGTGCCAGCAGCCCACTGGACACTGAAGCTTTCTTT
CDR3 protein: CASSPLDTEAFF

V gene: TRBV15
J gene: TRBJ2-1
clone size: many
D gene: TRBD2
CDR3 DNA: TGTGCCACCAGCAGAGCCCTTAGCGGGAGCGGCACCTACAATGAGCAGTTCTTC
CDR3 protein: CATSRALSGSGTYNEQFF

V gene: TRBV12-3/TRBV12-4
J gene: TRBJ2-7
clone size: many
D gene: -
CDR3 DNA: TGTGCCAGCAGGGCGGGCCGGGGCTACGAGCAGTACTTC
CDR3 protein: CASRAGRGYEQYF

V gene: TRBV11-2
J gene: TRBJ2-5
clone size: -
D gene: TRBD2
CDR3 DNA: TGTGCCAGCAGCTTGAGGACTAGCTGGGAACAAGAGACCCAGTACTTC
CDR3 protein: CASSLRTSWEQETQYF

V gene: TRBV6-5
J gene: TRBJ2-7
clone size: few
D gene: TRBD2
CDR3 DNA: TGTGCCAGCAGTTTGACTAGCGGGACGTCCTACGAGCAGTACTTC
CDR3 protein: CASSLTSGTSYEQYF

V gene: TRBV11-2
J gene: TRBJ1-1
clone size: -
D gene: -
CDR3 DNA: TGTGCCAGCTTTGCAGAACTTGGCGCTGAAGCTTTCTTT
CDR3 protein: CASFAELGAEAFF

V gene: TRBV5-1
J gene: TRBJ2-1
clone size: -
D gene: TRBD2
CDR3 DNA: TGCGCCAGCAGCCGTGGGACTAGCGGGATAGGGTCCTACAATGAGCAGTTCTTC
CDR3 protein: CASSRGTSGIGSYNEQFF

V gene: TRBV12-3/TRBV12-4
J gene: TRBJ2-1
clone size: -
D gene: -
CDR3 DNA: TGTGCCAGCAGTTTGGTAGATACCAATGAGCAGTTCTTC
CDR3 protein: CASSLVDTNEQFF

V gene: TRBV2
J gene: TRBJ2-1
clone size: -
D gene: -
CDR3 DNA: TGTGCCAGCAAACCGGGCGGGCGGTACAATGAGCAGTTCTTC
CDR3 protein: CASKPGGRYNEQFF

V gene: TRBV29-1
J gene: TRBJ1-2
clone size: many
D gene: -
CDR3 DNA: TGCAGCGTTGTGGACCCGGGGGCGAGAACTAATGGCTACACCTTC
CDR3 protein: CSVVDPGARTNGYTF

V gene: TRBV7-9
J gene: TRBJ2-7
clone size: many
D gene: -
CDR3 DNA: TGTGCCAGCAGCTTACTTGCAGGGACCGACGAGCAGTACTTC
CDR3 protein: CASSLLAGTDEQYF

V gene: TRBV19
J gene: TRBJ2-1
clone size: -
D gene: -
CDR3 DNA: TGTGCCAGTCGCGACAGCTTCGGTTTCAATGAGCAGTTCTTC
CDR3 protein: CASRDSFGFNEQFF

V gene: TRBV7-3
J gene: TRBJ2-1
clone size: few
D gene: -
CDR3 DNA: TGTGCCAGCAGCTTTAGCGCCCACAATGAGCAGTTCTTC
CDR3 protein: CASSFSAHNEQFF

V gene: TRBV4-2
J gene: TRBJ1-5
clone size: few
D gene: -
CDR3 DNA: TGTGCCAGCAGCCAAGATGGGGGGCTCAATCAGCCCCAGCATTTT
CDR3 protein: CASSQDGGLNQPQHF

V gene: TRBV6-5
J gene: TRBJ2-4
clone size: -
D gene: TRBD1
CDR3 DNA: TGTGCCAGCTCGGGACAGGGGGGGAACATTCAGTACTTC
CDR3 protein: CASSGQGGNIQYF

V gene: TRBV28
J gene: TRBJ2-1
clone size: -
D gene: TRBD2
CDR3 DNA: TGTGCCAGCAGTGGCGGGACTACCTACAATGAGCAGTTCTTC
CDR3 protein: CASSGGTTYNEQFF

V gene: TRBV7-7
J gene: TRBJ1-5
clone size: -
D gene: -
CDR3 DNA: TGTGCTAGCAGCTTAGAGGTGGGACAGCCCCAGCATTTT
CDR3 protein: CASSLEVGQPQHF

V gene: TRBV6-5
J gene: TRBJ1-1
clone size: few
D gene: TRBD1
CDR3 DNA: TGTGCCAGCATATCAGGGGGCCTCACTGAAGCTTTCTTT
CDR3 protein: CASISGGLTEAFF

V gene: TRBV28
J gene: TRBJ1-6
clone size: -
D gene: TRBD1
CDR3 DNA: TGTGCCAGCAGTGGTGGACAGGGGGCGATTTCCTATAATTCACCCCTCCACTTT
CDR3 protein: CASSGGQGAISYNSPLHF

V gene: TRBV11-1
J gene: TRBJ2-1
clone size: few
D gene: TRBD1
CDR3 DNA: TGTGCCAGCAGCTCGCGAACGGGACAGGGCTACAATGAGCAGTTCTTC
CDR3 protein: CASSSRTGQGYNEQFF

V gene: TRBV6-5
J gene: TRBJ2-1
clone size: many
D gene: -
CDR3 DNA: TGTGCCAGCATTCCCGTACGGGGGACCTACAATGAGCAGTTCTTC
CDR3 protein: CASIPVRGTYNEQFF

V gene: TRBV7-2
J gene: TRBJ1-1
clone size: few
D gene: -
CDR3 DNA: TGTGCCAGCAGCTTAGAGATAAGCACTGAAGCTTTCTTT
CDR3 protein: CASSLEISTEAFF

V gene: TRBV12-3/TRBV12-4
J gene: TRBJ1-1
clone size: -
D gene: TRBD1
CDR3 DNA: TGTGCCAGCAGGGACACAGGGGGCACTGAAGCTTTCTTT
CDR3 protein: CASRDTGGTEAFF

V gene: TRBV20-1
J gene: TRBJ1-5
clone size: -
D gene: -
CDR3 DNA: TGCAGTGCTGCCGACTCACATTCCAATCAGCCCCAGCATTTT
CDR3 protein: CSAADSHSNQPQHF

V gene: TRBV15
J gene: TRBJ2-7
clone size: few
D gene: -
CDR3 DNA: TGTGCCACCAGCAGAGATGTTGGGATAAACTACGAGCAGTACTTC
CDR3 protein: CATSRDVGINYEQYF

V gene: TRBV7-3
J gene: TRBJ2-1
clone size: -
D gene: TRBD2
CDR3 DNA: TGTGCCAGCAGCTTAGCGGGAGGGCCGTACAATAAGCAGTTCTTC
CDR3 protein: CASSLAGGPYNKQFF

V gene: TRBV7-9
J gene: TRBJ2-1
clone size: -
D gene: -
CDR3 DNA: TGTGCCGGCAGCTTACATCGAGGGGGGGGAAGCTCCTACAATGAGCAGTTCTTC
CDR3 protein: CAGSLHRGGGSSYNEQFF

V gene: TRBV6-1
J gene: TRBJ2-6
clone size: many
D gene: TRBD2
CDR3 DNA: TGTGCCAGCACACGGACTAGCGGGAGCCCTGGGGCCAACGTCCTGACTTTC
CDR3 protein: CASTRTSGSPGANVLTF

V gene: TRBV11-2
J gene: TRBJ2-1
clone size: -
D gene: -
CDR3 DNA: TGTGCCAGCAGCTTAATTCCCCCTGAGCAGTTCTTC
CDR3 protein: CASSLIPPEQFF

V gene: TRBV28
J gene: TRBJ2-7
clone size: -
D gene: -
CDR3 DNA: TGTGCCAGCAGTTTTCGGGGCTCCGAGCAGTACTTC
CDR3 protein: CASSFRGSEQYF

V gene: TRBV28
J gene: TRBJ1-2
clone size: many
D gene: -
CDR3 DNA: TGTGCCAGCAGCCTACGCCGGGACCTGGGCTACACCTTC
CDR3 protein: CASSLRRDLGYTF

V gene: TRBV28
J gene: TRBJ2-7
clone size: many
D gene: -
CDR3 DNA: TGTGCCAGCAGTTTAAGGGCCGGCGAGCAGTACTTC
CDR3 protein: CASSLRAGEQYF

V gene: TRBV9
J gene: TRBJ2-3
clone size: many
D gene: -
CDR3 DNA: TGTGCCAGCAGCGCGCAGGGGGGAGAGATTTTGGATACGCAGTATTTT
CDR3 protein: CASSAQGGEILDTQYF

V gene: TRBV7-9
J gene: TRBJ2-1
clone size: few
D gene: -
CDR3 DNA: TGTGCCAGCCGAGCTTATTGGGACACCAAGTCCCACAATGAGCAGTTCTTC
CDR3 protein: CASRAYWDTKSHNEQFF

V gene: TRBV5-1
J gene: TRBJ2-5
clone size: -
D gene: -
CDR3 DNA: TGCGCCAGCAGTTCGGCCGGGCGGGAGACCCAGTACTTC
CDR3 protein: CASSSAGRETQYF

V gene: TRBV5-1
J gene: TRBJ1-2
clone size: few
D gene: -
CDR3 DNA: TGCGCCAGCAGCCCAGAGGGACCGAAGCTGGGCTACACCTTC
CDR3 protein: CASSPEGPKLGYTF

V gene: TRBV12-3/TRBV12-4
J gene: TRBJ2-4
clone size: many
D gene: TRBD2
CDR3 DNA: TGTGCCAGCAGTCCAACTAGCGGGAGGGCCCTCGGGAACATTCAGTACTTC
CDR3 protein: CASSPTSGRALGNIQYF

V gene: TRBV7-9
J gene: TRBJ2-7
clone size: few
D gene: -
CDR3 DNA: TGTGCCAGCAGCATAGTGACTCCCGAGCAGTACTTC
CDR3 protein: CASSIVTPEQYF